The source of this TCR beta chain is a study of T cell responses to AZD1222 COVID-19 vaccine. The study's findings and limits: Dominant at 160-218 and 743-854, vaccine-associated CD4 TCRs also spanned spike. Possibly, clonal diversity was underestimated; donors were largely white British and included more females.

Clones were sequenced by immunoSEQ multiplex PCR, and TCRdb holds only the in-frame ones, with some missing. This sample has about 79,000 clones, with 70% to 90% found just once. This CDR3 comprises 14 residues. The V end was cut by 0 bases, the J end by 7 bases, with 14 bases between. Germline lookup yields CDR1 SGHTS and CDR2 YDEGEE. With regard to this clone: Its matching antigen is unknown.

The sequencing here drew on peripheral blood, taken on day 0 of AZD1222 vaccination. The clonotype was recovered from an adult in good health. The chain recombines TRBV5-8 with TRBJ2-7; D might be TRBD1 (5 bases). The CDR3 loop is CASSLGQGLYEQYF. The CDR3 nucleotides read TGTGCCAGCAGCTTGGGTCAGGGCTTGTATGAGCAGTACTTC.